This TCR beta chain comes out of a study of T cells in Graves' hyperthyroidism and ophthalmopathy. What was amplified from RNA transcripts were TCR beta CDR3 regions. TCR CDR3 underwent first-round RT-PCR with the HTBI primer set. Via MiXCR, TCRdb re-called the multiplex PCR reads, giving one row per CDR3 protein. The sample has 400,000 to 500,000 distinct CDR3 sequences, around 15% seen once. V lost 8 bases, J lost 7 bases, and 13 bases stayed unmatched. This CDR3 has 16 residues. The germline gives CDR1 MNHEY, CDR2 SMNVEV (reference sequence). The chain recombines TRBV27 with TRBJ2-1, with TRBD2 matching 11 bases. Specimen: blood. This receptor was taken from a woman between 18 and 30 years old with Graves' hyperthyroidism. CDR3: CASHRNGASGRNEQFF. CDR3 DNA: TGTGCCAGCCATCGCAATGGGGCTAGCGGGAGGAATGAGCAGTTCTTC.